Listed below are T cell receptor beta chains from one sample, sequenced in a study of blood T cell repertoires in COVID-19. Method: immunoSEQ multiplex PCR; TCRdb's copy keeps in-frame clones and lacks some. The sample includes over 250,000 clones, about 90% of them seen just once. Sequenced: PBMCs or T cells enriched from blood (not recorded which). The origin of the receptors is a woman aged 55-69 years who had recovered from COVID-19. Each CDR3 is given with its conserved first and last residue. A D gene is named only where the DNA matches it firmly. Rows may omit the clone size; those that give it use once, few, many or a size class.

j_call: TRBJ1-2
v_call: TRBV13
clone_size: -
cdr3_length: 14
d_call: -
cdr3_aa: CASSLGAARDGYTF
cdr3_nt: TGTGCCAGCAGCTTAGGGGCAGCGCGAGATGGCTACACCTTC

j_call: TRBJ2-1
v_call: TRBV5-1
clone_size: -
cdr3_length: 13
d_call: TRBD2
cdr3_aa: CASRREGDNEQFF
cdr3_nt: TGCGCCAGCCGACGGGAGGGGGACAATGAGCAGTTCTTC

j_call: TRBJ1-2
v_call: TRBV11-2
clone_size: -
cdr3_length: 17
d_call: TRBD1
cdr3_aa: CASSSSGTGAQTYGYTF
cdr3_nt: TGTGCCAGCAGCTCCTCCGGGACAGGGGCCCAAACCTATGGCTACACCTTC

j_call: TRBJ2-2
v_call: TRBV27
clone_size: -
cdr3_length: 13
d_call: -
cdr3_aa: CASSLANTGELFF
cdr3_nt: TGTGCCAGCAGTCTCGCGAACACCGGGGAGCTGTTTTTT

j_call: TRBJ1-4
v_call: TRBV7-9
clone_size: -
cdr3_length: 13
d_call: -
cdr3_aa: CASSLPMGEKLFF
cdr3_nt: TGTGCCAGCAGTCTCCCAATGGGCGAAAAACTGTTTTTT

j_call: TRBJ1-2
v_call: TRBV7-9
clone_size: few
cdr3_length: 10
d_call: -
cdr3_aa: CASAGVGYTF
cdr3_nt: TGTGCCAGCGCGGGGGTTGGCTACACCTTC

j_call: TRBJ1-4
v_call: TRBV7-3
clone_size: -
cdr3_length: 13
d_call: TRBD1
cdr3_aa: CASSQGGGEKLFF
cdr3_nt: TGTGCCAGCAGCCAGGGGGGAGGTGAAAAACTGTTTTTT

j_call: TRBJ1-2
v_call: TRBV3-1/TRBV3-2
clone_size: -
cdr3_length: 14
d_call: TRBD1
cdr3_aa: CASSLRDRGYGYTF
cdr3_nt: TGTGCCAGCAGCCTTCGGGACAGGGGCTATGGCTACACCTTC

j_call: TRBJ2-3
v_call: TRBV7-9
clone_size: -
cdr3_length: 17
d_call: -
cdr3_aa: CASSNPRMRTKTDTQYF
cdr3_nt: TGTGCCAGCAGCAACCCCCGAATGAGAACTAAGACAGATACGCAGTATTTT

j_call: TRBJ2-2
v_call: TRBV5-1
clone_size: -
cdr3_length: 16
d_call: -
cdr3_aa: CASSLAGGQSTGELFF
cdr3_nt: TGCGCCAGCAGCTTGGCCGGGGGACAGAGCACCGGGGAGCTGTTTTTT

j_call: TRBJ1-1
v_call: TRBV5-6
clone_size: -
cdr3_length: 14
d_call: -
cdr3_aa: CASSFGTEAMGGFF
cdr3_nt: TGTGCCAGCAGCTTTGGGACGGAGGCAATGGGAGGTTTCTTT

j_call: TRBJ1-1
v_call: TRBV7-6
clone_size: -
cdr3_length: 13
d_call: -
cdr3_aa: CASSLGMATEAFF
cdr3_nt: TGTGCCAGCAGCTTAGGTATGGCCACTGAAGCTTTCTTT

j_call: TRBJ2-7
v_call: TRBV29-1
clone_size: -
cdr3_length: 13
d_call: TRBD2
cdr3_aa: CSVLLAGSYEQYF
cdr3_nt: TGCAGCGTTTTGCTAGCGGGTTCCTACGAGCAGTACTTC

j_call: TRBJ1-3
v_call: TRBV13
clone_size: -
cdr3_length: 12
d_call: -
cdr3_aa: CASSGQLQGIYF
cdr3_nt: TGTGCCAGCAGCGGACAGCTCCAAGGAATATATTTT

j_call: TRBJ2-1
v_call: TRBV9
clone_size: -
cdr3_length: 18
d_call: TRBD1
cdr3_aa: CASSASVVVGQVYNEQFF
cdr3_nt: TGTGCCAGCAGCGCGAGCGTAGTAGTAGGACAGGTCTACAATGAGCAGTTCTTC

j_call: TRBJ1-2
v_call: TRBV28
clone_size: -
cdr3_length: 11
d_call: -
cdr3_aa: CASREIYGYTF
cdr3_nt: TGTGCCAGCAGAGAGATCTATGGCTACACCTTC

j_call: TRBJ2-7
v_call: TRBV5-1
clone_size: few
cdr3_length: 14
d_call: TRBD2
cdr3_aa: CASSLTGEGHEQYF
cdr3_nt: TGCGCCAGCAGCTTAACGGGGGAGGGCCACGAGCAGTACTTC

j_call: TRBJ2-1
v_call: TRBV3-1/TRBV3-2
clone_size: -
cdr3_length: 15
d_call: TRBD2
cdr3_aa: CASSPLAGAGNEQFF
cdr3_nt: TGTGCCAGCAGCCCACTAGCGGGAGCGGGTAATGAGCAGTTCTTC

j_call: TRBJ2-5
v_call: TRBV29-1
clone_size: -
cdr3_length: 14
d_call: -
cdr3_aa: CSVGIGQTRDTQYF
cdr3_nt: TGCAGCGTCGGGATAGGACAGACAAGAGATACCCAGTACTTC

j_call: TRBJ2-1
v_call: TRBV24-1
clone_size: -
cdr3_length: 13
d_call: -
cdr3_aa: CATSDSSLNEQFF
cdr3_nt: TGTGCCACCAGTGATTCGAGTCTTAATGAGCAGTTCTTC

j_call: TRBJ2-7
v_call: TRBV5-1
clone_size: -
cdr3_length: 13
d_call: -
cdr3_aa: CASSWDIAYEQYF
cdr3_nt: TGCGCCAGCAGCTGGGACATCGCCTACGAGCAGTACTTC

j_call: TRBJ2-1
v_call: TRBV3-1/TRBV3-2
clone_size: -
cdr3_length: 16
d_call: -
cdr3_aa: CASSHLIGRGYNEQFF
cdr3_nt: TGTGCCAGCAGCCATTTAATCGGGAGAGGGTACAATGAGCAGTTCTTC

j_call: TRBJ1-2
v_call: TRBV7-9
clone_size: -
cdr3_length: 17
d_call: -
cdr3_aa: CASSLNPRQGPNYGYTF
cdr3_nt: TGTGCCAGCAGCTTAAACCCCCGGCAGGGCCCTAACTATGGCTACACCTTC

j_call: TRBJ2-1
v_call: TRBV5-4
clone_size: -
cdr3_length: 17
d_call: TRBD2
cdr3_aa: CASSSGLAGGLRDEQFF
cdr3_nt: TGTGCCAGCAGCTCGGGACTAGCGGGGGGGCTGAGGGATGAGCAGTTCTTC

j_call: TRBJ1-4
v_call: TRBV7-6
clone_size: -
cdr3_length: 13
d_call: -
cdr3_aa: CASSFSWREKLFF
cdr3_nt: TGTGCCAGCAGCTTCTCTTGGCGGGAAAAACTGTTTTTT

j_call: TRBJ1-1
v_call: TRBV5-3
clone_size: -
cdr3_length: 17
d_call: -
cdr3_aa: CARSLIPNRLIGPEAFF
cdr3_nt: TGTGCCAGAAGCTTGATCCCCAACAGGTTAATAGGCCCTGAAGCTTTCTTT

j_call: TRBJ1-2
v_call: TRBV30
clone_size: -
cdr3_length: 13
d_call: -
cdr3_aa: CAWRPGPGNGYTF
cdr3_nt: TGTGCCTGGAGACCCGGGCCCGGGAACGGCTACACCTTC

j_call: TRBJ2-7
v_call: TRBV7-8
clone_size: -
cdr3_length: 11
d_call: -
cdr3_aa: CASSHYYEQYF
cdr3_nt: TGTGCCAGCAGCCATTATTACGAGCAGTACTTC

j_call: TRBJ2-2
v_call: TRBV7-8
clone_size: -
cdr3_length: 14
d_call: -
cdr3_aa: CASSLRDYIGELFF
cdr3_nt: TGTGCCAGCAGCTTAAGAGACTACATCGGGGAGCTGTTTTTT

j_call: TRBJ2-1
v_call: TRBV28
clone_size: -
cdr3_length: 15
d_call: TRBD2
cdr3_aa: CASTFPGLGINEQFF
cdr3_nt: TGTGCCAGCACCTTTCCGGGACTAGGAATCAATGAGCAGTTCTTC

j_call: TRBJ2-2
v_call: TRBV11-2
clone_size: once
cdr3_length: 12
d_call: -
cdr3_aa: CASSLYSGELFF
cdr3_nt: TGTGCCAGCAGCTTATATTCCGGGGAGCTGTTTTTT

j_call: TRBJ1-1
v_call: TRBV9
clone_size: -
cdr3_length: 16
d_call: TRBD1
cdr3_aa: CASSVRQGTVALGAFF
cdr3_nt: TGTGCCAGCAGCGTAAGACAGGGAACTGTTGCATTAGGAGCTTTCTTT

j_call: TRBJ2-1
v_call: TRBV15
clone_size: -
cdr3_length: 18
d_call: TRBD2
cdr3_aa: CATSRVGTSGGSYNEQFF
cdr3_nt: TGTGCCACCAGCAGAGTAGGGACTAGCGGGGGCTCCTACAATGAGCAGTTCTTC